The 29 T cell receptor beta chains given below trace back to one sample, sequenced in a study of blood T cells in healthy people across ages. Primers used in a second PCR of about 7 to 11 cycles were a sample-barcoded 5' primer and a J-beta primer mix. TCRdb reprocessed the 5' RACE reads via MiXCR and lists one record per CDR3 protein. The sample gives about 670,000 distinct CDR3 sequences, over 40% of which show up once; around 30% is in the top ten. Material for sequencing was blood. Receptors originate from an elderly man in good health.

This clonotype appeared many times. J is TRBJ2-7 and V is TRBV20-1, with 7 positions matching TRBD1. This CDR3 has 13 amino acids. CDR1 and CDR2 (germline): DFQATT, SNEGSKA (reference sequence). V trimming: 3 bases; J trimming: 4 bases; junction bases outside the gene matches: 6. CDR3 nucleotide sequence: TGCAGTGCTAGTACCGACAGGGTTTACGAGCAGTACTTC. It specifies CSASTDRVYEQYF.

This clonotype was seen only a few times. V usage is TRBV20-1 and J usage is TRBJ2-3; the D gene is possibly TRBD2 (6 bases). In germline, CDR1 is DFQATT, CDR2 SNEGSKA (reference sequence). The CDR3 loop spans 14 amino acids. V lost 6 bases and J 3 bases, leaving 16 bases between the germline ends. The CDR3 DNA follows: TGCAGTGCAACCCGGGACTCCCGGACAGATACGCAGTATTTT. Translated, it gives CSATRDSRTDTQYF.

In this sample, this clonotype turned up many times. The CDR3 bases are TGTGCCAGCTCACCATTAACCCAAGAGACCCAGTACTTC. It yields the protein CASSPLTQETQYF. The genes are TRBV18 and TRBJ2-5; D ambiguous. Germline-derived CDR1 and CDR2 are KGHSH and LQKENI. V was trimmed by 2 bases and J by 1 base, leaving 5 bases between them. This CDR3 is built from 13 residues. Together with reference TRBV18 and TRBJ2-5, the CDR3 gives the full variable domain: NAGVMQNPRHLVRRRGQEARLRCSPMKGHSHVYWYRQLPEEGLKFMVYLQKENIIDESGMPKERFSAEFPKEGPSILRIQQVVRGDSAAYFCASSPLTQETQYFGPGTRLLVL.

CDR3 sequence: CASSYATGRPYEQYF. CDR3 bases: TGTGCCAGCAGTTACGCAACAGGCCGCCCCTACGAGCAGTACTTC. V usage is TRBV6-5 and J usage is TRBJ2-4, with D perhaps TRBD1 (5 bases). Near its end, the DNA agrees better with TRBJ2-7, so the J call may be wrong. Germline V gives CDR1 MNHEY, CDR2 SVGAGI. The CDR3 runs 15 residues.

DNA for the CDR3: TGCGCCAGCAGCCAATCGTCTCTCAGGGGGATTCAGTACTTC. Its protein is CASSQSSLRGIQYF. The V call is TRBV4-3, the J call TRBJ2-7; 7 bases line up with TRBD1. The germline gives CDR1 LGHNA, CDR2 YSLEER. Trimming took 2 bases from V and 10 from J; bases not matched to a gene: 11. This CDR3 contains 14 residues.

The chain has TRBV2 and TRBJ1-1, with 7 bases lining up with TRBD1. Looked up from germline, CDR1 is SNHLY and CDR2 is FYNNEI. The CDR3 totals 16 residues. V shed 2 bases, J shed 0 bases, and the junction held 6 bases outside the gene matches. The CDR3 loop is CASSERQGGMNTEAFF. DNA of the CDR3: TGTGCCAGCAGTGAACGACAGGGAGGGATGAACACTGAAGCTTTCTTT.

This chain's CDR3 is CASRQGGGSSGYTF. The CDR3 DNA follows: TGTGCCAGCAGACAGGGGGGGGGTTCGAGTGGCTACACCTTC. The chain carries TRBV27 and TRBJ1-2, with 8 bases lining up with TRBD1. The trim removed 6 bases at V and 7 bases at J, leaving 10 bases unmatched. This CDR3 is built from 14 residues. The germline V gene has CDR1 MNHEY and CDR2 SMNVEV (reference sequence).

The V gene is TRBV7-2, the J gene TRBJ1-1; D possibly corresponds to TRBD1 (6 bases). Germline CDR1 reads SGHTA; CDR2 reads FQGNSA. V dropped 6 bases and J dropped 4 bases, with 21 bases sitting between them. The CDR3 loop spans 16 amino acids. The CDR3 DNA is TGTGCCAGCAGGCCCGACGGGACACGACTTACCACTGAAGCTTTCTTT. Amino acid sequence: CASRPDGTRLTTEAFF.

This clonotype has more than one count but fewer than ten. J is TRBJ1-1 and V is TRBV21-1; the DNA was not compared with TRBD1, the D call given in the table. TRBV21-1 is a documented pseudogene. This CDR3 is built from 16 residues. The CDR3 DNA is TGTGCCAGCAGCAAGCGCAGGGATAGGGCGGACACTGAAGCTTTCTTT. Amino acids: CASSKRRDRADTEAFF.

The chain has TRBV7-3 and TRBJ2-2; D is possibly TRBD1 (7 bases). Between the trimmed V and J ends, which lost 5 bases and 5 bases, there was a span of 18 bases. The CDR3 loop spans 16 amino acids. In germline, CDR1 is SGHTA, CDR2 FQGTGA. The CDR3 DNA reads as TGTGCCAGCAGCCCCCTGCGGAGGGGGCTGACCGGGGAGCTGTTTTTT. Translating it yields CASSPLRRGLTGELFF.

The chain employs TRBV6-1 and TRBJ2-2; D ambiguous. Looked up from germline, CDR1 is MNHNS and CDR2 is SASEGT. The CDR3 covers 13 residues. Trimming removed 6 bases at V and 6 bases at J, with 11 bases between. The CDR3 is CASRGRLAGELFF. CDR3 nucleotide sequence: TGTGCCAGCAGGGGCAGGTTGGCCGGGGAGCTGTTTTTT.

The chain is built from TRBV12-3 or TRBV12-4 and TRBJ2-5; 9 bases align to TRBD1. This CDR3 has 13 amino acids. Trimming cost V 6 bases and J 5 bases; bases outside gene matches: 4. The chain's CDR3 is CASSRQGVETQYF. For the CDR3, the DNA is TGTGCCAGCAGCCGACAGGGGGTGGAGACCCAGTACTTC.

The chain carries TRBV29-1 and TRBJ2-1, with 10 bases matching TRBD1. V dropped 7 bases and J dropped 7; count of bases not matched to a gene: 7. The CDR3 is 13 residues long. Germline CDR1 SQVTM, CDR2 ANQGSEA. Here the CDR3 reads CSARTGGMNEQFF. DNA of the CDR3: TGCAGCGCAAGGACAGGGGGGATGAATGAGCAGTTCTTC.

This clonotype was counted a single time. Compared with germline, one end of the junction differs, possibly owing to a read error. The CDR3 loop reads CANSLGTGGNLNEQFF. Here the CDR3 DNA reads TGTGCCAACAGCTTGGGTACAGGGGGCAATTTAAATGAGCAGTTCTTC. The J gene is TRBJ2-1, the V gene TRBV5-4; TRBD1 aligns across 9 bases. CDR1 and CDR2 from the germline V gene are SGHNT and YYREEE (reference sequence). There are 16 residues in the CDR3.

The gene calls are TRBV28 and TRBJ2-5; 12 bases are a match to TRBD2. Per germline, CDR1 MDHEN and CDR2 SYDVKM. The CDR3 sequence is 16 residues long. V lost 4 bases, J lost 3 bases, and 6 bases stayed unmatched. In DNA form, the CDR3 reads TGTGCCAGCAGTTCCCGACTAGCGGGAGCTGAAGAGACCCAGTACTTC. It yields the protein CASSSRLAGAEETQYF.

This clonotype was found a few times. J is TRBJ2-4 and V is TRBV30, with 7 bases identical to TRBD2. With the DNA end fitting TRBJ2-7 better, the J assignment may be wrong. Germline values: CDR1 GTSNPN, CDR2 SVGIG (reference sequence). The CDR3 is made up of 12 amino acids. The CDR3 loop is CAWRREAYEQYF. The DNA for the CDR3 is TGTGCCTGGAGACGGGAGGCCTACGAGCAGTACTTC.

This clonotype was seen repeatedly, ten times or more. For the CDR3, the DNA is TGTGCCAGCAATCAATTGTACGAGCAGTACTTC. The encoded protein is CASNQLYEQYF. The chain has TRBV6-6 and TRBJ2-7; D unresolved. The CDR3 has 11 residues. Germline V CDR1 and CDR2: MNHNY, SVGAGI (reference sequence). V was trimmed by 7 bases and J by 4 bases, leaving 8 bases between them.

V is TRBV18 and J is TRBJ2-5; 9 positions match TRBD2. Germline V gene sequence: CDR1 KGHSH, CDR2 LQKENI. The CDR3 runs 14 residues. Trimming cost V 1 base and J 5 bases; bases outside gene matches: 2. The CDR3 sequence: CASSPRTSAETQYF. CDR3 nucleotides: TGTGCCAGCTCACCACGGACTAGCGCGGAGACCCAGTACTTC.

In this sample, this clonotype turned up a few times. The CDR3 is CASSRGGGVSDTQYF. The DNA for the CDR3 is TGTGCCAGCTCAAGGGGCGGGGGGGTTTCCGATACGCAGTATTTT. The rearrangement uses TRBV7-2 and TRBJ2-3, with 9 bases aligning to TRBD2. J was trimmed by 6 bases and V by 8 bases; bases with no gene match: 12. Germline lookup yields CDR1 SGHTA and CDR2 FQGNSA. CDR3 length equals 15 residues.

This chain connects TRBV20-1 to TRBJ2-1, with TRBD2 matching 12 bases. Germline V lookup: CDR1 DFQATT, CDR2 SNEGSKA (reference sequence). This CDR3 spans 17 amino acids. Trimming at V came to 3 bases and at J to 2 bases, leaving 8 bases not matched to a gene. The CDR3 DNA reads TGCAGTGCTAGGTCTAGCGGGGGGGTTAGGGCCTACAATGAGCAGTTCTTC. As protein: CSARSSGGVRAYNEQFF.

This clonotype was found a few times. The DNA is left out, because the CDR3 cannot be placed on it with certainty; the CDR3 is given as TCRdb lists it. V is TRBV7-2 and J is TRBJ2-1; the table's D call, TRBD1, was not checked against the DNA. Germline V gene sequence: CDR1 SGHTA, CDR2 FQGNSA. Ends included, the CDR3 has 16 residues. CDR3 in amino acids: CASSFGPGLGSNEQFF.

This clonotype has only a few counts. The chain employs TRBV6-2 or TRBV6-3 and TRBJ2-4, with D possibly matching TRBD1 (6 bases). Germline lookup yields CDR1 MNHEY and CDR2 SVGEGT. The CDR3 is made up of 12 amino acids. V lost 5 bases and J lost 13, with 15 bases in between. CDR3 bases: TGTGCCAGCAGTCCGTTCCCAGGGGAGCAGTACTTC. It encodes CASSPFPGEQYF.

CDR3 protein: CASSIARAGELFF. The CDR3 bases are TGTGCCAGTAGTATAGCTAGGGCCGGGGAGCTGTTTTTT. The chain uses TRBV19 and TRBJ2-2; D is undetermined. The CDR3 consists of 13 residues. Germline CDR1 and CDR2: LNHDA and SQIVND (reference sequence). Trimming left V 1 base short and J 6 bases short, with 6 bases between.

This clonotype was recorded only once. The junction departs from the called germline gene at one end, perhaps through a read error. V usage is TRBV6-2 or TRBV6-3 and J usage is TRBJ2-4; D is perhaps TRBD1 or TRBD2 (5 bases each). There are 14 residues in the CDR3. From germline, CDR1 is MNHEY and CDR2 SVGEGT. The chain's CDR3 is CASRYSHGGRVPYF. In nucleotides, the CDR3 is TGTGCCAGCAGGTACTCACATGGGGGACGAGTTCCGTACTTC.

The genes are TRBV15 and TRBJ1-5, with D maybe TRBD1 (5 bases). The CDR3 covers 15 residues. The germline gives CDR1 LNHNV, CDR2 YYDKDF (reference sequence). V lost 0 bases and J lost 7, with 13 bases in between. CDR3 sequence reads: CATSRDGGGAQPQHF. CDR3 sequence (DNA): TGTGCCACCAGCAGAGATGGCGGGGGAGCCCAGCCCCAGCATTTT. Variable domain in full (rest from reference TRBV15 and TRBJ1-5): DAMVIQNPRYQVTQFGKPVTLSCSQTLNHNVMYWYQQKSSQAPKLLFHYYDKDFNNEADTPDNFQSRRPNTSFCFLDIRSPGLGDTAMYLCATSRDGGGAQPQHFGDGTRLSIL.

J is TRBJ2-7 and V is TRBV10-3; possibly TRBD1 for D (6 bases). V shed 2 bases and J shed 0 bases, with 11 bases lying between them. Germline lookup yields CDR1 ENHRY and CDR2 SYGVKD. The CDR3 sequence is 15 residues long. As DNA, the CDR3 is TGTGCCATCAGTGAGATTGCAGGGGCCTCCTACGAGCAGTACTTC. Translation gives CAISEIAGASYEQYF.

The gene calls are TRBV9 and TRBJ2-7; perhaps TRBD1 as D (6 bases). Germline CDR1 reads SGDLS; CDR2 reads YYNGEE. Trimming stripped 2 bases from V and 5 bases from J, with 11 bases between. This CDR3 has 13 amino acids. As DNA, the CDR3 is TGTGCCAGCAGCGTCCAGGGGCTGGACGAGCAGTACTTC. It codes for CASSVQGLDEQYF.

This clonotype was counted once. The V call is TRBV19, the J call TRBJ2-5; 9 bases are shared with TRBD1. Near its end, the DNA agrees better with TRBJ2-7, so the J call may be wrong. CDR1 is LNHDA, CDR2 SQIVND, per germline (reference sequence). There are 15 residues in the CDR3. This CDR3 is CASSIDWGQGGEQYF. CDR3 DNA sequence: TGTGCCAGTAGTATAGATTGGGGACAGGGCGGCGAGCAGTACTTC.

About this clonotype itself: This may be a read error, as it is one base from a much larger clone. The CDR3 sequence: CAWRARANQANYDYTF. In DNA form, the CDR3 reads TGTGCCTGGCGGGCCAGGGCGAACCAGGCTAACTATGACTACACCTTC. This chain uses TRBV30 with TRBJ1-2; weak D call: TRBD1 (5 bases). This CDR3 spans 16 amino acids. Germline assignment: CDR1 GTSNPN and CDR2 SVGIG (reference sequence).